These 20 T cell receptor beta chains came from one sample sequenced in a study of human T cells and chemical hapten exposure (dated by TCRdb to the early 2020s). Library preparation used RACE. The data were produced on a NextSeq 500. TCRdb reworked the public reads: Q25 trimming with fastp, MiXCR clone assembly, productive beta chains retained. Each record represents a unique CDR3 protein, reported with the most common genes and DNA among its rows. This sample lists about 400,000 distinct CDR3 sequences; about 6% were detected once. The ten top clones hold less than 6.5% of the sample. Per the publication, the time point label means: patch test 2, 6 weeks after DPC sensitization. The sample's treatment or condition label, in plain terms: therapeutic diphenylcyclopropenone sensitization with weekly scalp DPC. Specimen: whole blood, collected in connection with sensitization to the hapten diphenylcyclopropenone (DPC). The receptor set was obtained from a woman between 18 and 29 years old with alopecia areata. Some clones in this sample may be carry-over from other donors' samples.

The sample holds many counts of this clonotype. V is TRBV28 and J is TRBJ1-5; no reliable D call. The CDR3 runs 14 residues. Trimming shortened V by 8 bases and J by 0 bases, and 11 bases separated the two germline ends. Germline loops: CDR1 MDHEN, CDR2 SYDVKM. The CDR3 DNA reads TGTGCCAGCGTCGGAGGAAATAGCAATCAGCCCCAGCATTTT. Translated: CASVGGNSNQPQHF.

The chain's CDR3 is CASSERQRETQYF. The CDR3 DNA reads as TGTGCCAGCAGTGAAAGGCAGAGGGAGACCCAGTACTTC. The chain has TRBV2 and TRBJ2-5; no firm D call. This CDR3 contains 13 residues. V lost 2 bases to trimming and J lost 5 bases, with 9 bases between them. Germline CDR1 SNHLY, CDR2 FYNNEI.

This clonotype has just a few counts. The chain recombines TRBV5-8 with TRBJ2-1; 9 nucleotides agree with TRBD2. CDR1 SGHTS and CDR2 YDEGEE come from the germline V gene. J gave up 6 bases and V 0 bases, and 4 bases lay outside the gene matches. CDR3 length equals 15 residues. CDR3 in amino acids: CASSLDLAGSNEQFF. For the CDR3, the DNA is TGTGCCAGCAGCTTGGACCTAGCGGGGTCCAATGAGCAGTTCTTC.

The chain employs TRBV6-6 and TRBJ2-3, with TRBD2 matching 7 bases. The CDR3 runs to 16 residues. CDR1 is MNHNY, CDR2 SVGAGI, per germline (reference sequence). V shed 3 bases and J 0 bases; nucleotides not matched to a gene: 6. CDR3 protein: CASSYPAGPSTDTQYF. CDR3 in DNA: TGTGCCAGCAGTTATCCAGCGGGACCGAGCACAGATACGCAGTATTTT.

This chain links TRBV25-1 with TRBJ2-1; D ambiguous. Deletions cut 4 bases from V and 8 bases from J, with 12 bases between. Germline-derived CDR1 and CDR2 are MGHDK and SYGVNS. This CDR3 is built from 13 residues. In DNA form, the CDR3 reads TGTGCCAGCAGTGCTCCCGCCATCCATGAGCAGTTCTTC. Protein product: CASSAPAIHEQFF. Variable domain in full (rest from reference TRBV25-1 and TRBJ2-1): EADIYQTPRYLVIGTGKKITLECSQTMGHDKMYWYQQDPGMELHLIHYSYGVNSTEKGDLSSESTVSRIRTEHFPLTLESARPSHTSQYLCASSAPAIHEQFFGPGTRLTVL.

This clonotype was seen a handful of times. This chain links TRBV12-3 or TRBV12-4 with TRBJ1-5; a possible D gene is TRBD1 (6 bases). The CDR3 extends over 14 amino acids. Trimming left V 4 bases short and J 4 bases short, with 11 bases between. CDR3 sequence: CASSSHRENQPQHF. The CDR3 nucleotides are TGTGCCAGCAGTTCGCACAGGGAAAATCAGCCCCAGCATTTT.

V gene TRBV5-5 combines with J gene TRBJ1-2, with 12 bases aligning to TRBD1. V lost 5 bases to trimming and J lost 6 bases; unmatched junction nucleotides: 11. The length of the CDR3 is 16 residues. Germline loops: CDR1 SGHKS, CDR2 YYEKEE (reference sequence). The DNA of the CDR3 is TGTGCCAGCAGTCTCGGGATTGGGACAGGGGGCCATGGCTACACCTTC. It specifies CASSLGIGTGGHGYTF.

Remarks on this clonotype: A much larger clone lies a single base off, so this may be a read error. The chain has TRBV5-6 and TRBJ1-6; TRBD1 matches 7 bases. The CDR3 is 15 amino acids. Germline CDR1 and CDR2: SGHDT and YYEEEE. CDR3 protein: CTSSGLTGTSSPLHF. The DNA for the CDR3 is TGTACCAGCAGCGGCTTGACAGGGACAAGTTCACCCCTCCACTTT.

This clonotype has only a few counts. The rearrangement links TRBV6-1 to TRBJ2-1; no clear D gene. Trimming pared 2 bases from V and 6 bases from J, leaving 11 bases between. Germline V CDR1 and CDR2: MNHNS, SASEGT. The CDR3 is made up of 14 amino acids. For the CDR3, the DNA is TGTGCCAGCAGTGAATACCCTGACACCAATGAGCAGTTCTTC. Its translation is CASSEYPDTNEQFF.

This clonotype was detected a few times. V gene TRBV12-3 or TRBV12-4 combines with J gene TRBJ2-1; D remains unclear. CDR3 length: 15 residues. Trimming pared 3 bases from V and 0 bases from J, leaving 9 bases between. The CDR3 here is CASSFRVTSYNEQFF. The CDR3 DNA reads as TGTGCCAGCAGTTTCCGGGTAACCTCCTACAATGAGCAGTTCTTC.

This clonotype showed up many times. The V gene is TRBV23-1, the J gene TRBJ2-5; the match to TRBD1 covers 8 bases. TRBV23-1 is annotated as an ORF whose role is uncertain. J lost 5 bases, V lost 7 bases, and 18 bases had no gene match. This CDR3 contains 17 residues. DNA for the CDR3: TGCGCCAGCACCTTTCTCAGGGGGCCCAAGAAAGAGGAGACCCAGTACTTC. Translation gives CASTFLRGPKKEETQYF.

The chain combines TRBV18 with TRBJ2-7; the D is unclear. The CDR3 runs to 15 residues. In germline, CDR1 is KGHSH, CDR2 LQKENI. Trimming shortened V by 4 bases and J by 3 bases, and 16 bases separated the two germline ends. CDR3 in amino acids: CASSLLSYGYYEQYF. CDR3 sequence (DNA): TGTGCCAGCTCACTTCTATCGTACGGATACTACGAGCAGTACTTC. Based on the CDR3 plus reference TRBV18 and TRBJ2-7, the full variable domain is NAGVMQNPRHLVRRRGQEARLRCSPMKGHSHVYWYRQLPEEGLKFMVYLQKENIIDESGMPKERFSAEFPKEGPSILRIQQVVRGDSAAYFCASSLLSYGYYEQYFGPGTRLTVT.

This CDR3 is CASSPESVGGELFF. The CDR3 DNA sequence: TGTGCCAGCAGTCCCGAATCAGTCGGCGGGGAGCTGTTTTTT. The J gene is TRBJ2-2, the V gene TRBV12-3 or TRBV12-4; no definite D call. This CDR3 has 14 amino acids. Between the trimmed V and J ends, which lost 5 bases and 7 bases, there was a span of 14 bases.

The sample holds many counts of this clonotype. The rearrangement links TRBV5-1 to TRBJ2-5; D could derive from TRBD1 or TRBD2 (6 bases each). Trimming cost V 0 bases and J 0 bases, with 9 bases left between them. The CDR3 contains 15 residues. Per germline, CDR1 SGHRS and CDR2 YFSETQ. Here the CDR3 DNA reads TGCGCCAGCAGCTTGGTGGAGGGGGACCAAGAGACCCAGTACTTC. This translates into CASSLVEGDQETQYF. The variable domain in full, with the rest retrieved from reference TRBV5-1 and TRBJ2-5, is KAGVTQTPRYLIKTRGQQVTLSCSPISGHRSVSWYQQTPGQGLQFLFEYFSETQRNKGNFPGRFSGRQFSNSRSEMNVSTLELGDSALYLCASSLVEGDQETQYFGPGTRLLVL.

The chain links TRBV11-1 to TRBJ2-2; 9 nucleotides agree with TRBD2. The CDR3 consists of 17 residues. V lost 3 bases and J lost 6; bases outside the gene matches: 11. Looked up from germline, CDR1 is SGHAT and CDR2 is FQDESV (reference sequence). Here the CDR3 reads CASSFIPAGGFPGELFF. CDR3 DNA: TGTGCCAGCAGCTTCATCCCAGCGGGGGGTTTTCCCGGGGAGCTGTTTTTT. Supplemented by reference TRBV11-1 and TRBJ2-2, the full variable domain reads EAEVAQSPRYKITEKSQAVAFWCDPISGHATLYWYRQILGQGPELLVQFQDESVVDDSQLPKDRFSAERLKGVDSTLKIQPAELGDSAMYLCASSFIPAGGFPGELFFGEGSRLTVL.

The chain carries TRBV7-8 and TRBJ1-6; D might be TRBD1 (6 bases). V lost 5 bases and J lost 8, with 22 bases in between. This CDR3 is built from 17 residues. Germline CDR1 SGHVS, CDR2 FQNEAQ. This chain's CDR3 is CASSPYRVQLPYSPLHF. The CDR3 DNA is TGTGCCAGCAGCCCATACAGGGTCCAGCTCCCTTATTCACCCCTCCACTTT.

The rearrangement links TRBV3-1 to TRBJ1-1; no definite D call. The CDR3 runs to 11 residues. Trimming removed 4 bases at V and 11 bases at J, with 11 bases between. Germline CDR1 is LGHDT and CDR2 is YNNKEL (reference sequence). The CDR3 bases are TGTGCCAGCAGCCGGGGTTTGAATGCTTTCTTT. It specifies CASSRGLNAFF.

The V call is TRBV4-2, the J call TRBJ2-3, with 8 nucleotides matching TRBD2. CDR1 is LGHNA, CDR2 YNFKEQ, per germline. This CDR3 region has 15 residues. After removal of 4 bases from V and 5 bases from J, the junction contained 8 bases not matched to a gene. As DNA, the CDR3 is TGTGCCAGCAGCCTACGGGACGGGGGGGAAGATACGCAGTATTTT. It codes for CASSLRDGGEDTQYF.

This clonotype has a count of ten or more. CDR3: CSARDGQGALWEKLFF. Written as DNA, the CDR3 is TGCAGTGCTAGGGATGGACAGGGGGCGCTATGGGAAAAACTGTTTTTT. This chain uses TRBV20-1 with TRBJ1-4; 11 bases are a match to TRBD1. Germline trimming cut 3 bases from V and 8 bases from J; bases unmatched to any gene: 11. This CDR3 comprises 16 residues. Germline V CDR1 and CDR2: DFQATT, SNEGSKA (reference sequence).

This clonotype has ten or more counts. V is TRBV6-6 and J is TRBJ2-5, with 8 nucleotides matching TRBD2. CDR3 length: 15 residues. The trim removed 7 bases at V and 3 bases at J, leaving 10 bases unmatched. CDR1 MNHNY and CDR2 SVGAGI come from the germline V gene (reference sequence). DNA for the CDR3: TGTGCCAGCACCGCAGCGGGGGCCCAGGAAGAGACCCAGTACTTC. Its translation: CASTAAGAQEETQYF.